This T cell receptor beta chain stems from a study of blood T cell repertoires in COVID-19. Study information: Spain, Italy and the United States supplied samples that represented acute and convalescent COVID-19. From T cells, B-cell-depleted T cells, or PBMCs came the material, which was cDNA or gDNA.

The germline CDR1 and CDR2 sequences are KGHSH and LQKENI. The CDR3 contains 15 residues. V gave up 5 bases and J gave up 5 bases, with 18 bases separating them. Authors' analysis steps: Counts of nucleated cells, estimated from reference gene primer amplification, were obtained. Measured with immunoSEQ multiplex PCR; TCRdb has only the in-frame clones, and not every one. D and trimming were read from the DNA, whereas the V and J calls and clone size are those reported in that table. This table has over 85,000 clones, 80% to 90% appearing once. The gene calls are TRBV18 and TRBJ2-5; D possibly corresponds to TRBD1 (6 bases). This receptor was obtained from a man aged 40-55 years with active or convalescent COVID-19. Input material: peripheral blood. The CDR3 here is CASSSLTGALETQYF. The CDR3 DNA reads TGTGCCAGCTCATCGTTGACAGGCGCACTTGAGACCCAGTACTTC. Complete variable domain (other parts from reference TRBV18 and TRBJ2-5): NAGVMQNPRHLVRRRGQEARLRCSPMKGHSHVYWYRQLPEEGLKFMVYLQKENIIDESGMPKERFSAEFPKEGPSILRIQQVVRGDSAAYFCASSSLTGALETQYFGPGTRLLVL.